These 9 T cell receptor beta chains share one sample of origin, sequenced in a study of neurological immune-mediated disorders (dated by TCRdb to between 2018 and 2020). Library construction relied on 5' RACE. Data came from an Illumina HiSeq 2500. In-frame beta chains were kept once TCRdb had trimmed the public reads at Q25 with fastp and called clones with MiXCR. Each entry is one CDR3 protein sequence, shown with its most common DNA and genes. The sample table lists roughly 50,000 distinct CDR3 sequences, around 4.5% of them with a count of one. Around 5% of the sample is held by the ten biggest clonotypes. Sequenced sample: PBMCs. All receptors come from a woman in her sixties with multiple sclerosis.

This clonotype has just a few counts. V is TRBV6-1 and J is TRBJ1-1; D unresolved. The CDR3 loop spans 14 amino acids. The V gene lost 3 bases and the J gene lost 4 bases, with 12 bases spanning the gap. Germline V gene sequence: CDR1 MNHNS, CDR2 SASEGT. CDR3 in amino acids: CASSELRVGTEAFF. The CDR3 DNA reads TGTGCCAGCAGTGAGTTAAGGGTGGGCACTGAAGCTTTCTTT.

This chain uses TRBV2 with TRBJ2-2; no clear D. The V end lost 4 bases, the J end lost 3 bases, and 3 bases lay between the germline ends. From germline, CDR1 is SNHLY and CDR2 FYNNEI. There are 12 residues in the CDR3. The CDR3 DNA is TGTGCCAGCAGTGCTGACACCGGGGAGCTGTTTTTT. Protein product: CASSADTGELFF.

This clonotype was observed at least ten times. The chain couples TRBV27 to TRBJ2-5; no clear D gene. Germline-derived CDR1 and CDR2 are MNHEY and SMNVEV (reference sequence). V lost 7 bases and J lost 2, with 11 bases in between. The CDR3 covers 13 residues. CDR3 sequence (DNA): TGTGCCAGCAAAAGGACCCATCAAGAGACCCAGTACTTC. Translation: CASKRTHQETQYF.

About this clonotype itself: Relative to the germline gene, one junction end is altered; a read error may explain this. The chain has TRBV20-1 and TRBJ1-5; no clear D. The CDR3 consists of 12 residues. Germline V gives CDR1 DFQATT, CDR2 SNEGSKA (reference sequence). CDR3 protein: CSASTNDGLQNF. In DNA form, the CDR3 reads TGCAGTGCTAGTACTAACGACGGCTTACAGAATTTT.

This clonotype was seen many times. This chain connects TRBV28 to TRBJ2-4; a weak D match, TRBD2 (7 bases). The CDR3 has 16 residues. V lost 7 bases, J lost 0 bases, and 16 bases lay in between. The germline V gene encodes CDR1 MDHEN and CDR2 SYDVKM. DNA of the CDR3: TGTGCCAGCACGGGGGGCGGGGGCTTAGCCAAAAACATTCAGTACTTC. It specifies CASTGGGGLAKNIQYF.

The V call is TRBV10-2, the J call TRBJ2-5; 8 bases line up with TRBD1. The V gene end was trimmed by 6 bases and the J gene end by 2 bases; junction bases not matched to a gene: 5. CDR3 length equals 14 residues. Germline V gives CDR1 WSHSY, CDR2 SAAADI. The chain's CDR3 is CASRATGEQETQYF. CDR3 sequence (DNA): TGCGCCAGCAGGGCGACAGGGGAACAAGAGACCCAGTACTTC.

This clonotype was observed at least ten times. The chain is built from TRBV5-1 and TRBJ2-2; D call uncertain. The V gene's germline CDR1 is SGHRS and CDR2 YFSETQ. V shed 4 bases and J shed 4 bases, with 8 bases lying between them. The CDR3 is 13 residues long. The CDR3 DNA is TGCGCCAGCAGCAGAGTTCCCACCGGGGAGCTGTTTTTT. Protein: CASSRVPTGELFF.

In this sample, this clonotype turned up many times. V usage is TRBV4-3 and J usage is TRBJ2-3; D may be TRBD2 (6 bases). V was pared by 1 base and J by 5 bases, with 10 bases between. This CDR3 is built from 14 residues. CDR1 and CDR2 (germline): LGHNA, YSLEER. The CDR3 nucleotides are TGCGCCAGCAGCCAAGCGGGGGAAAAAGATACGCAGTATTTT. Translated, it gives CASSQAGEKDTQYF.

This clonotype has a count of ten or more. The CDR3 DNA reads as TGTGCCAGCAGTTTAGACAGGGAAGCAGATACGCAGTATTTT. This translates into CASSLDREADTQYF. The gene calls are TRBV6-2 or TRBV6-3 and TRBJ2-3; TRBD1 agrees at 7 bases. This CDR3 spans 14 amino acids. V dropped 4 bases and J dropped 4; count of bases not matched to a gene: 5. From germline, CDR1 is MNHEY and CDR2 SVGEGT.